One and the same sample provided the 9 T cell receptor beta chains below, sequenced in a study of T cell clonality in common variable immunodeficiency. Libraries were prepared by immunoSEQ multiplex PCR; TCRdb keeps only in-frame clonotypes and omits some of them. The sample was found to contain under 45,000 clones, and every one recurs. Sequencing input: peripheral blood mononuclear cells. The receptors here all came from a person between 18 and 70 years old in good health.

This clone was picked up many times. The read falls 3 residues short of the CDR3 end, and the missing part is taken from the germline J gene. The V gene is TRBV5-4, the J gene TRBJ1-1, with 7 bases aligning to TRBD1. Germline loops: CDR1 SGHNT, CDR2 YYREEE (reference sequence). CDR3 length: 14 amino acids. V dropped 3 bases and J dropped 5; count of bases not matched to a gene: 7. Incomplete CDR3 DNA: TGTGCCAGCAGCTCCTCGACAGGGTGGACTGAA. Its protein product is CASSSSTGWTE. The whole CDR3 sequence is CASSSSTGWTEAFF.

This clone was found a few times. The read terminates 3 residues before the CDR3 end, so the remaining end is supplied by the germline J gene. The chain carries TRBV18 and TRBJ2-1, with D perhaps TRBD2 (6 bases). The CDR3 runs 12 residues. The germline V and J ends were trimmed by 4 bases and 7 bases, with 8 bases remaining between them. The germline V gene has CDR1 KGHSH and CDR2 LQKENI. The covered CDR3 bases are TGTGCCAGCTCACAGGGGAGGAATGAG. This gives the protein CASSQGRNE. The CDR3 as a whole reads CASSQGRNEQFF.

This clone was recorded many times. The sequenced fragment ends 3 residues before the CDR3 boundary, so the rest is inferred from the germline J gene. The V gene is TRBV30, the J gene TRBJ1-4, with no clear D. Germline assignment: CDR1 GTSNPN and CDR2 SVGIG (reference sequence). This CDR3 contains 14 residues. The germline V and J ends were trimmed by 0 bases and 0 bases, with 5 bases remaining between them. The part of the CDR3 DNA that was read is TGTGCCTGGAGTGTCGGGTCAACTAATGAAAAA. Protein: CAWSVGSTNEK. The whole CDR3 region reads CAWSVGSTNEKLFF.

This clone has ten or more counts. Incomplete CDR3 DNA: TGTGCCAGCAGCTTGGTCAGGGGAGGAAACACC. It yields the protein CASSLVRGGNT. The full CDR3 is CASSLVRGGNTIYF. The rearrangement joins TRBV5-5 to TRBJ1-3; perhaps TRBD1 as D (6 bases). Read data end 3 residues before the CDR3 end; the end is taken from the germline J gene. Trimming left V 0 bases short and J 4 bases short, with 8 bases between. Germline V gene sequence: CDR1 SGHKS, CDR2 YYEKEE (reference sequence). CDR3 size: 14 residues.

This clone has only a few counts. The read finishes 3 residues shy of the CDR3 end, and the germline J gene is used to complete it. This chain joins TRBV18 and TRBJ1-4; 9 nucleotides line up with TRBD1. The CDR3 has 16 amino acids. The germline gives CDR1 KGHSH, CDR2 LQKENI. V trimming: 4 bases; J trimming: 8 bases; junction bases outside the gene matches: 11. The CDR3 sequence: CASSLTGQGRGEKLFF. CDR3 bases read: TGTGCCAGCTCACTTACGGGACAGGGAAGAGGAGAAAAA.

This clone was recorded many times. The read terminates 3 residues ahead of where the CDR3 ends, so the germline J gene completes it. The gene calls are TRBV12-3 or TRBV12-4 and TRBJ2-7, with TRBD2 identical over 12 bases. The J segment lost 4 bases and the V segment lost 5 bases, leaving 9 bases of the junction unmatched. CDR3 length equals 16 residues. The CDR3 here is CASSPTTSGRVYEQYF. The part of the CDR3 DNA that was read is TGTGCCAGCAGTCCTACGACTAGCGGGAGAGTTTACGAG.

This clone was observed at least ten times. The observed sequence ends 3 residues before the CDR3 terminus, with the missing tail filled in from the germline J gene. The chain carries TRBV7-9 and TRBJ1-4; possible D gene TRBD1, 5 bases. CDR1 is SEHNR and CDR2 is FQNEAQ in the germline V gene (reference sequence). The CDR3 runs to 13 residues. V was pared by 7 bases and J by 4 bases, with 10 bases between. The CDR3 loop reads CASIPGHNEKLFF. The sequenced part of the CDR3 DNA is TGTGCCAGCATCCCAGGACATAATGAAAAA.

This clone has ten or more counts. CDR3 DNA (partial): TGCAGCGTTGGGCTCAGGGTTAATGAAAAA. Its protein product is CSVGLRVNEK. The full-length CDR3 reads as CSVGLRVNEKLFF. The chain joins TRBV29-1 to TRBJ1-4; a possible D gene is TRBD1 (5 bases). The DNA ends 3 residues before the CDR3 does, and the rest of the CDR3 is filled in from the germline J gene. Germline values: CDR1 SQVTM, CDR2 ANQGSEA. V lost 4 bases and J 4 bases, leaving 10 bases between the germline ends. This CDR3 comprises 13 residues. The variable domain in full, with the rest retrieved from reference TRBV29-1 and TRBJ1-4, is SAVISQKPSRDICQRGTSLTIQCQVDSQVTMMFWYRQQPGQSLTLIATANQGSEATYESGFVIDKFPISRPNLTFSTLTVSNMSPEDSSIYLCSVGLRVNEKLFFGSGTQLSVL.

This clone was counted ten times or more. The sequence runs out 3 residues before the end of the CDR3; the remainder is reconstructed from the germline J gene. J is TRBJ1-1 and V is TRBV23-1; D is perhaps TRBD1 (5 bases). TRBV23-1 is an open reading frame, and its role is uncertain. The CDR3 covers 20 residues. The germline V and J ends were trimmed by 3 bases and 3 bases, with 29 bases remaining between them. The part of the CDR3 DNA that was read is TGCGCCAGCAGTCAGCCTGAGGGCCCAGGGCCAAGATGTGGGGACACTGAA. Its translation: CASSQPEGPGPRCGDTE. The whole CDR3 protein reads CASSQPEGPGPRCGDTEAFF.